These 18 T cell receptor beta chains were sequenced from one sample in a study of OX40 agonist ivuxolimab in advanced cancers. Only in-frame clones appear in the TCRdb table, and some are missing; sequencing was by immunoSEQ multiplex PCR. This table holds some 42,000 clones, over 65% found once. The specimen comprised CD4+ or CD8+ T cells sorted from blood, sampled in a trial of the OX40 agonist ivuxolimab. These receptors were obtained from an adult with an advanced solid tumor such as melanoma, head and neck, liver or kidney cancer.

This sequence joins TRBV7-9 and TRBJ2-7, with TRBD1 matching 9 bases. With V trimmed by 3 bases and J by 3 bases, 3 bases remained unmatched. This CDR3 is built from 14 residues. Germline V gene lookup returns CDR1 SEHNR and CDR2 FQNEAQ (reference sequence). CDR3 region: CASSFGTGSYEQYF. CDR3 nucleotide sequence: TGTGCCAGCAGCTTCGGGACAGGGAGCTACGAGCAGTACTTC.

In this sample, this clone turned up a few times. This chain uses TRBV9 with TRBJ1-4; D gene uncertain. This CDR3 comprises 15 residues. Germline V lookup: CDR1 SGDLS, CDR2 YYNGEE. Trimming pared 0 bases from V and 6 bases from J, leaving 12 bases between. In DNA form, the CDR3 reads TGTGCCAGCAGCGTAGCAGGACTTATTGATGAAAAACTGTTTTTT. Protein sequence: CASSVAGLIDEKLFF.

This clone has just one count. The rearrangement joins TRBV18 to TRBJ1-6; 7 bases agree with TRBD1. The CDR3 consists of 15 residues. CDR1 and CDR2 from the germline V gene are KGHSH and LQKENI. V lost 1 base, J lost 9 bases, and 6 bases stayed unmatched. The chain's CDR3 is CASSPQGANGSPLHF. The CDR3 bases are TGTGCCAGCTCACCACAGGGGGCGAATGGTTCACCCCTCCACTTT.

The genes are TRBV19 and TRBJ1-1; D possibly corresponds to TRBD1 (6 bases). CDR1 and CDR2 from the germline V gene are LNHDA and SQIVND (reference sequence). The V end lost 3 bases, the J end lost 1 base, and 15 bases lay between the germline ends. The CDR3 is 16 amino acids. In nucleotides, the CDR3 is TGTGCCAGTAGTATCCACATAGGGACATCGAACACTGAAGCTTTCTTT. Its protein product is CASSIHIGTSNTEAFF.

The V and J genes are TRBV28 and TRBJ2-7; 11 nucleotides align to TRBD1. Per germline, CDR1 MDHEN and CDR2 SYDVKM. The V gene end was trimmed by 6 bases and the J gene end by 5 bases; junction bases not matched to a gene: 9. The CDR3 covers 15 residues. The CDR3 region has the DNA TGTGCCAGCAGCCCCCCCTTGGGACAGGGGGACGAGCAGTACTTC. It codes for CASSPPLGQGDEQYF.

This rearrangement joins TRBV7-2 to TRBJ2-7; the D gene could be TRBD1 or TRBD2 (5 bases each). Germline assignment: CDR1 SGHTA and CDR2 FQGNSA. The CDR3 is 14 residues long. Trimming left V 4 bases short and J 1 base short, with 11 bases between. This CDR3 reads CASSSRDQSYEQYF. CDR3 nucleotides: TGTGCCAGCAGCTCCAGGGACCAGTCCTACGAGCAGTACTTC.

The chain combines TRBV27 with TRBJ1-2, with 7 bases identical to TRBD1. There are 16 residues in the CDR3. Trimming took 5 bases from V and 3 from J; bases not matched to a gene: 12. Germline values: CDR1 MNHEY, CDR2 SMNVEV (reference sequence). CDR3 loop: CASSQLQGGAHYGYTF. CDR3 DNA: TGTGCCAGCAGTCAGCTCCAAGGGGGCGCCCACTATGGCTACACCTTC.

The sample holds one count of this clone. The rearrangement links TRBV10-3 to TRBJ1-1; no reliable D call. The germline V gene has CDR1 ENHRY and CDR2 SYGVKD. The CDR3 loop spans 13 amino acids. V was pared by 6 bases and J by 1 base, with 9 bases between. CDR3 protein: CAISGRRNTEAFF. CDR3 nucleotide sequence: TGTGCCATCAGCGGACGGAGGAACACTGAAGCTTTCTTT.

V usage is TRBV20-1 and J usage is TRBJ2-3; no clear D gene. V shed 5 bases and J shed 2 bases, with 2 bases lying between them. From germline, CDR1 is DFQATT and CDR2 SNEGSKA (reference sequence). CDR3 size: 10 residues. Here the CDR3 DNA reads TGCAGTGCTTACACAGATACGCAGTATTTT. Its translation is CSAYTDTQYF.

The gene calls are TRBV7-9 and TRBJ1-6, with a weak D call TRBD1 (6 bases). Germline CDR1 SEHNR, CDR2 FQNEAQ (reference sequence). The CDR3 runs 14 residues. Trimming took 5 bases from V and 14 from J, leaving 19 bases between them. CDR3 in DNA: TGTGCCAGCAGCCCCCCTTCGACAGGAGCATCCCTCCACTTT. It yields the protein CASSPPSTGASLHF. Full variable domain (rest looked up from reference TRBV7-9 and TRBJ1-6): DTGVSQNPRHKITKRGQNVTFRCDPISEHNRLYWYRQTLGQGPEFLTYFQNEAQLEKSRLLSDRFSAERPKGSFSTLEIQRTEQGDSAMYLCASSPPSTGASLHFGNGTRLTVT.

The DNA for the CDR3 is TGTGCCAGCAGTTTGGGCGGGAGGGCCCGGGAGACCCAGTACTTC. It is translated as CASSLGGRARETQYF. The chain couples TRBV27 to TRBJ2-5, with 9 bases that match TRBD2. CDR3 length: 15 amino acids. CDR1 MNHEY and CDR2 SMNVEV come from the germline V gene (reference sequence). V was clipped by 3 bases and J by 5 bases; unmatched bases: 7.

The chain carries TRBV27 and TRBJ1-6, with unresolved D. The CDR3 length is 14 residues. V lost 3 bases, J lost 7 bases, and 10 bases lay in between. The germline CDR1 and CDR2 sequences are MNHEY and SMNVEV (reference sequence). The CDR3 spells CASSFGPTNSPLHF. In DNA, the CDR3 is TGTGCCAGCAGTTTCGGTCCGACCAATTCACCCCTCCACTTT.

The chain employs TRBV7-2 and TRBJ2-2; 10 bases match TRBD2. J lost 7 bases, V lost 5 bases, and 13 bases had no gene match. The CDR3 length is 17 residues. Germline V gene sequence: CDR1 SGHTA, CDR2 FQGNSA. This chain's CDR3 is CASSPAVLAGGSGELFF. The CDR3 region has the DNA TGTGCCAGCAGCCCTGCTGTTTTAGCGGGAGGTAGCGGGGAGCTGTTTTTT. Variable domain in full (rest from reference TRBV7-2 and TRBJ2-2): GAGVSQSPSNKVTEKGKDVELRCDPISGHTALYWYRQSLGQGLEFLIYFQGNSAPDKSGLPSDRFSAERTGGSVSTLTIQRTQQEDSAVYLCASSPAVLAGGSGELFFGEGSRLTVL.

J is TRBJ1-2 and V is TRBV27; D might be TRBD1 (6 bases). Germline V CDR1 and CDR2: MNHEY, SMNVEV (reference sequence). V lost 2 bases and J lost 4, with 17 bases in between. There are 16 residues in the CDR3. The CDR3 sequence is CASSLTRDTAGYGYTF. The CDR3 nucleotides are TGTGCCAGCAGTTTAACCCGGGACACCGCGGGCTATGGCTACACCTTC.

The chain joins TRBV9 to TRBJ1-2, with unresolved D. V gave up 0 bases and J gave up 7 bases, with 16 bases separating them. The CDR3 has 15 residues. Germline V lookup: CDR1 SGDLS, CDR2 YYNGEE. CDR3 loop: CASSVGGVQSGGYTF. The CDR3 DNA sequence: TGTGCCAGCAGCGTAGGGGGAGTCCAATCCGGTGGCTACACCTTC.

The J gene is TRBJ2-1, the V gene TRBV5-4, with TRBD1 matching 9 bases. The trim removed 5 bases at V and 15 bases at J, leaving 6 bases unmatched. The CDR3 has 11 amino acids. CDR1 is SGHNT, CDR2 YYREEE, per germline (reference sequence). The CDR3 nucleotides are TGTGCCAGCAGGACCGGGACAGGGTTGTTCTTC. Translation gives CASRTGTGLFF.

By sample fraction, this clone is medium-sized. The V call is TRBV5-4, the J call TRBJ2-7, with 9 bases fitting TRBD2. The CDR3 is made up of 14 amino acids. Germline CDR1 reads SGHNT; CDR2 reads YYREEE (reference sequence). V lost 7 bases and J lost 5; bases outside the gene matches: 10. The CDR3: CASCPAGGNDEQYF. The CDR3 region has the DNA TGTGCCAGCTGCCCGGCGGGGGGGAATGACGAGCAGTACTTC.

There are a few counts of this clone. The CDR3 spells CASSLSAVNTGELFF. DNA of the CDR3: TGTGCCAGCAGTTTAAGTGCGGTTAACACCGGGGAGCTGTTTTTT. The rearrangement links TRBV27 to TRBJ2-2; D is unclear. This CDR3 is built from 15 residues. From germline, CDR1 is MNHEY and CDR2 SMNVEV (reference sequence). V lost 2 bases and J 2 bases, leaving 9 bases between the germline ends.